The present TCR beta chain was sequenced within a study of T cell clonotyping in hematopoietic cell transplantation (dated by TCRdb to the early 2020s). Study-wide context: Pretransplant samples from recipients were collected after cytoreduction. A total of under 150 blood samples were gathered in the study from under 40 consecutive transplant recipients along with their related donors. Recruitment of patients ran from 2015 to early 2017, and follow-up continued until late 2020 or until death. Study-wide conclusions, independent of this receptor: After transplant, TCR diversity in recipients dropped, and pathologically expanded clonotypes climbed progressively between day 30 and day 180. Broader posttransplant TCR repertoire diversity was predicted by donor and pretransplant recipient Inverse Simpson Index values. Recipient repertoires showed only a small fraction of overlap with donor repertoires, and over 95% appeared de novo at the given depth. Sample size was limited, and cells were not sorted, so CD4 and CD8 repertoire contributions could not be separated.

This sample's time point label indicates: recipient sample about 28 days before transplant, after cytoreduction. Blood from recipients was drawn about 28 days before transplant and again at days 30, 100 and 180 after transplant. Nuclei Lysis Solution was used to extract genomic DNA from fresh or cryopreserved unfractionated peripheral blood mononuclear cells. Worth noting for this clone: It has no known antigen specificity. The record has no base qualities; no much larger clone is one base away.

The immunoSEQ assay, a bias-controlled multiplex PCR with V- and J-specific primers, was used to amplify TCR beta CDR3 regions from genomic DNA. In a second PCR step, a proprietary barcode and Illumina adapter sequences were attached to the CDR3 amplicons. An Illumina MiSeq instrument was used for sequencing of the CDR3 libraries. In the authors' own workflow: Export and quality control were handled in immunoSEQ Analyzer 3.0, while downstream analyses relied on R Bioconductor and Immunarch. Only productive rearrangements in the normalized downsampled data set were used to calculate repertoire metrics. In the normalized cohort, a clonotype counted as pathologically expanded if the clonotype was larger than 5 templates. The Inverse Simpson Index was used to measure repertoire diversity. To capture all clonotypes, CMV-specificity analyses were performed on the non-normalized data set. Not all clones reach the TCRdb copy of this immuneACCESS table, which keeps in-frame sequences only. Checked studies attribute under half of the gap to unresolved V genes and leave the rest unexplained. V and J calls and clone size come straight from that table; D and trimming were deduced from the DNA. The sample yields 49,000 or so clones; approximately 82% were counted once. The top ten constitute about 5.3% of the sample.

The TCR originated in a man aged 55 to 70 with myelodysplastic syndrome. Some clones in this sample may be carry-over from other donors' samples. This specimen was peripheral blood mononuclear cells, taken before stem cell transplant.

The sequence in DNA is TGTGCCAGTAGTAAGACAGGTGAAGTGACGCAGTATTTT. The resulting protein is CASSKTGEVTQYF. The V and J genes are TRBV19 and TRBJ2-3; perhaps TRBD1 is the D gene, with 6 bases matching. According to the germline V gene (reference sequence), CDR1 reads LNHDA and CDR2 reads SQIVND. The CDR3 holds 13 amino acids from the cysteine to the phenylalanine. Only the CDR3 region is kept as DNA, spanning 39 bases read in frame from base 1. The junction carries 14 bases between V and J, which are trimmed by 4 bases and 9 bases respectively. Extended through the reference TRBV19 and TRBJ2-3 proteins, this CDR3 yields the full variable domain: DGGITQSPKYLFRKEGQNVTLSCEQNLNHDAMYWYRQDPGQGLRLIYYSQIVNDFQKGDIAEGYSVSREKKESFPLTVTSAQKNPTAFYLCASSKTGEVTQYFGPGTRLTVL.